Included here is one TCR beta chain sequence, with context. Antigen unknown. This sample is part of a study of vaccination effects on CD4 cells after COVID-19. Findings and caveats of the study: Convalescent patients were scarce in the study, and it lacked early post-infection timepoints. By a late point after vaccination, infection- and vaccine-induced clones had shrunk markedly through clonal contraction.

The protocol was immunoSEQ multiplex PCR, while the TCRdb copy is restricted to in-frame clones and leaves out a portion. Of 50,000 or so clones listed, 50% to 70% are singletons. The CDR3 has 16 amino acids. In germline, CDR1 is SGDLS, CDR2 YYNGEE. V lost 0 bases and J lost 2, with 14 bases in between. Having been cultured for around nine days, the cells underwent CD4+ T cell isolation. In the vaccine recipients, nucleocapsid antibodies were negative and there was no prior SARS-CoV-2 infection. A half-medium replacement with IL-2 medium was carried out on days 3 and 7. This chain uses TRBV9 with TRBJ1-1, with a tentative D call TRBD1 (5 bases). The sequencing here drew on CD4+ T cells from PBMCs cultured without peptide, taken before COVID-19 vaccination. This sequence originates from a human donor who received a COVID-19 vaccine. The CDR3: CASSVDPGRRNTEAFF. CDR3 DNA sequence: TGTGCCAGCAGCGTAGATCCAGGGAGGAGAAACACTGAAGCTTTCTTT.